The present T cell receptor (beta chain) was sequenced within a study of identical twins (dated by TCRdb to 2016 to 2018). With respect to the entire study: To test whether fetal clonotypes persist, the study used deep sequencing on TCR alpha and beta repertoires from monozygotic twins, unrelated adults of various ages, and cord blood. To rule out contamination, the twin experiments were replicated at different times with different library preparation protocols. Beyond this particular receptor, the publication reports: Because the same donors could not be followed over many years, conclusions were based on cross-sectional statistical analysis. In beta out-of-frame sequences, excess twin sharing was weaker, because having fewer shared sequences lowered the signal-to-noise ratio. Abundant cord blood beta clonotypes carried fewer insertions; young adult naive repertoires showed a weaker similar trend, while memory repertoires showed none. Invariant T cells such as MAIT and iNKT could partly confound zero-insertion analyses, although diverse VJ usage argued against such confounding for most clonotypes. Out-of-frame TCR alpha sequences shared between twins showed an excess of low generation-probability sequences compared with coincidental sharing between unrelated individuals. Recombination models systematically underestimated out-of-frame TCR alpha sharing in monozygotic twins but agreed with sharing between unrelated individuals.

All donors were healthy Caucasians. Three pairs of female monozygotic twins, all aged about 18 to 29 years, were included in the twin cohort. Peripheral blood mononuclear cells were the source from which RNA for the TCR libraries was isolated. Libraries were built with 5' RACE. The instrument was an Illumina HiSeq 2000. A universal primer binding site was added through template switching, and the final cDNA carried a unique molecular identifier so that TCR cDNA molecules could be counted accurately. First-strand cDNA for TCR alpha and beta chains was synthesized from specific primers in the conserved constant-segment region. Each cDNA library was double barcoded, with a SMART-Mk sample barcode plus Illumina barcodes, to control for contamination. Two successive PCR steps introduced TruSeq adapter sequences along with Illumina sample barcodes. The TCR alpha and beta cDNA libraries were sequenced on the Illumina HiSeq platform using custom primers. As for the authors' bioinformatics: Unique molecular identifiers were extracted from raw reads with MiGEC, and CDR3 positions were determined with MiXCR. For each individual, recombination models were inferred using an EM algorithm with the repgenHMM and IGoR tools. Shared clonotype analysis was performed with the tcR package in R, normalizing sharing by the product of cloneset sizes. To study raw recombination free of thymic and clonal selection effects, out-of-frame nonproductive sequences were analyzed. Using fastp trimming at Q25 and MiXCR clonotype assembly, TCRdb reanalyzed the public sequencing data and kept in-frame beta chains. Rows matching on CDR3 protein sequence are summarized as one entry with the most common DNA and genes. TCRdb, not the authors, supplied the V and J calls. Present in this sample are hundreds of thousands of distinct CDR3 sequences, about 20% of which were seen just once. The ten top clones hold about an eighth of the sample.

Worth noting for this clonotype: Its specific antigen is unknown. Qualities for individual bases were not recorded, and no much larger clone is one base off.

Measured from the cysteine to the phenylalanine, the CDR3 is 14 residues long. Of all the DNA, just the CDR3 is kept, 42 bases in frame from base 1. V trim: 6 bases; J trim: 7 bases; unmatched bases: 6. Based on the germline V gene (reference sequence), the CDR1 and CDR2 sequences are DFQATT and SNEGSKA. This sample also appeared in a second study, on T cells expressing NK-cell markers. The second paper further reports: Under ten donors provided sorted CD3+CD56+NKG2C+, CD3+CD56+NKG2C- and CD3+CD56-NKG2C+ T-cell subsets, whose TCR beta-chain repertoires were profiled. Among the eight sequenced donors, seven were HCMV-seropositive and one was HCMV-seronegative. In several experiments an anti-gammadeltaTCR antibody was added to restrict sorting to alphabetaTCR-expressing T cells. In over five donors, the dominant CD3+CD56+NKG2C+ clonotypes were among the top 10 CD8+ clonotypes and accounted for about 1.0-7.0% of CD8+ T cells. Those dominant clonotypes were again the most abundant among CD3+CD56-NKG2C+ cells in a handful of donors, at about 25-60.1%. It remained unclear whether the expanded NKG2C-expressing T cell clones were specific for HCMV antigens. All eight donors whose samples were sequenced were randomly selected healthy volunteers, three of them men and five women. A commercial ELISA kit detecting HCMV-specific IgG in serum was used to determine HCMV serostatus. For more than five donors, bulk peripheral blood T-cell repertoires were also sequenced from unsorted PBMC. Reads were demultiplexed and grouped by UMI with MIGEC, and clonotypes were assembled and quantified with MiTCR. To exclude erroneous sequences, any TCR cDNA sequence not supported by at least two reads was discarded. Downstream repertoire analysis used the tcR package, and clonotypes were matched across fractions by CDR3 nucleotide sequence plus V segment. VDJmatch was used to annotate antigen specificity against VDJdb, with one amino acid substitution in CDR3 allowed.

The sample comprised PBMCs. The TCR comes from a woman aged 18-29 years in good health. Recombination joined TRBV20-1 with TRBJ2-3, with 14 junctional bases fitting TRBD2. For the CDR3, the sequence is CSAGTSGSTYTQYF. At the DNA level, the sequence is TGCAGTGCGGGGACTAGCGGGAGTACATATACGCAGTATTTT.